This T cell receptor (beta chain) was obtained from a study of long-term antiretroviral therapy in people with HIV (dated by TCRdb to between 2021 and 2023). At the level of the whole study: The earliest samples were collected approximately a decade before the 2015 WHO recommendation for immediate ART, a period when ART was typically delayed until CD4 counts fell. The cohort contributed fewer than 200 cryopreserved PBMC samples from around 30 adults with confirmed HIV infection, collected serially over a mean of around 6 years (range 1-12). No cross-contamination during QIAcube processing was shown when test extractions of a monoclonal T-cell line were performed alongside 25 to 35 polyclonal samples. This retrospective serial study examined whether starting ART and sustained HIV suppression were associated with changes in the composition and diversity of the TRB repertoire in peripheral blood. About 35% of the 30 participants with HIV were female. Study-level results and caveats: Expanded TRB clones identified before ART initiation dominated the repertoire across all time points, though the dominance fluctuated and decreased in many PLHIV after ART. Inferences about post-ART repertoire changes are limited because no data were available on ART adherence, viral resistance or therapy changes. ART initiation was associated with a significant increase in TRB diversity, but diversity stayed significantly below transplant donor controls even after long-term ART. Because PBMC availability was limited, only the TCR beta chain was sequenced, with no alpha chain pairing. The samples were dated from the mid-2000s to the late 2010s, and the ART regimens that were used may be less effective than current ART regimens. Narrower CDR3 length ranges were observed in HIV repertoires than in controls, and an antigen-experienced repertoire with only a slight naive shift after ART was suggested by the network structure. Because pre-ART samples had limited cell numbers, unsorted PBMC were profiled rather than sorted CD4+ and CD8+ T cells.

The immunoSEQ hsTCRB v3.0 assay was used at survey level resolution to sequence the TRB variable region. TRB sequencing targeted a depth of about 40,000-55,000 T-cell genomes per sample. An Illumina MiSeq with a v3 150-cycle kit was used to sequence the pooled TRB libraries. As for the authors' bioinformatics: Repertoire analysis was performed in R inside a reproducible Nextflow workflow that covered QC, data transformation and analysis. LymphoSeq2, an R package for exploring AIRR-Seq data, was used to implement custom analyses. Several samples that yielded fewer than 5000 total TRB sequences were excluded, so that more than 150 HIV repertoires were analyzed. Among the roughly 200 retained HIV repertoires, some 60 were collected before ART initiation and 120 to 140 were collected after ART initiation. Repertoires were downsampled to 5000 TRB nucleotide sequences, and summary statistics were averaged over 100 downsampling iterations. TRB sequences were retained for analysis only if CDR3 regions of at least seven amino acids were present. Diversity was measured with a Shannon entropy-derived clonality score and the Gini coefficient. Repertoire networks linked the top 5000 CDR3 amino acid sequences whenever two sequences differed by an edit distance of one. Antigen specificity groups and MHC restriction were predicted for TRB CDR3 amino acid sequences with GLIPH2. Known CMV, EBV, HIV or tissue antigen associations were flagged by matching CDR3 amino acid sequences against VDJdb and McPAS-TCR. Pre-ART, post-ART and control groups were compared with Wilcoxon signed-rank tests and Holm-Bonferroni correction. Imported from immuneACCESS, the table was reduced by TCRdb to in-frame sequences with V and J called. These copies leave out some clones; in studies compared against another copy, an unresolved V gene accounts for under half, and the cause of the remainder is not known. V and J calls and clone size are given by that table; D and trimming were obtained from the DNA. The table for this sample lists some 30,000 clones; just over 90% of them were counted only once. Of the sample, around 4.2% is held by the ten largest clones.

For this clone: Its antigen remains unidentified. Nothing much larger sits one base from this clone, and base qualities are not available.

To be included, a participant needed at least one PBMC sample from before ART initiation plus at least two post-ART samples. Treatment was received in the United States of America by all participants with HIV. Cryopreserved samples of about 0.95-10 million PBMC were thawed and washed before DNA extraction. At the time of the earliest PBMC sample, participants with HIV were aged between 23 and 54 years. Per participant, PBMC samples came from 1-4 timepoints prior to ART initiation and 2-8 timepoints following ART initiation, for a median of 7 samples. For every participant, serial HIV viral load, CD4+ T-cell count, ART history and demographic data were obtained. Genomic DNA was extracted from unsorted PBMC with a Qiagen kit on a QIAcube, processed in batches of 12 samples. The sequence derives from a man aged 18 to 30 with HIV. The sequencing here drew on unsorted PBMCs, taken 3.1 years after starting antiretroviral therapy.

The sequenced DNA: TGTGCCAGCACTCAAGGGGGACTATCGAACACTGAAGCTTTCTTT. It translates as CASTQGGLSNTEAFF. The V and J segments used are TRBV6-6 and TRBJ1-1, and possibly TRBD1, on 6 matching bases. The V end loses 7 bases and the J end loses 1 base, and a stretch of 16 bases separates them. CDR1 and CDR2 (MNHNY, SVGAGI) derive from the germline V gene (reference sequence). The cysteine opens and the phenylalanine closes a CDR3 of 15 amino acids. Of all the DNA, just the CDR3 is kept, 45 bases in frame from base 1.